This TCR beta chain was documented in a study of blood T cell repertoires in COVID-19. Study-level background: Sources were T cells, B-cell-depleted T cells, or PBMCs; the material itself was cDNA or gDNA.

The CDR3 runs to 14 residues. J gave up 4 bases and V 4 bases, and 4 bases lay outside the gene matches. The germline V gene has CDR1 SGHRS and CDR2 YFSETQ. Original methodology: The authors estimated nucleated cell counts from reference gene primer amplification. This table comes from immunoSEQ multiplex PCR, and its TCRdb copy is limited to in-frame clones, with some not included. V and J calls and clone size are those listed in that table; D and trimming were worked out from the DNA. The repertoire includes around 310,000 clones, just under 90% of them detected once, and about 9.4% sits in the top ten. Cohort assignment relied on participant-reported clinical history. Cohort 3 donors were reported recovered after two negative PCRs, clearance, or symptom resolution.

The specimen sequenced was PBMCs or T cells enriched from blood (not recorded which). The receptor was derived from a woman aged 25 to 39 who had recovered from COVID-19. The chain has TRBV5-1 and TRBJ1-2, with 10 bases aligning to TRBD1. The CDR3 spells CASSPGQGTYGYTF. CDR3 DNA sequence: TGCGCCAGCAGCCCGGGACAGGGGACCTATGGCTACACCTTC.